The next 10 T cell receptor beta chains were all read from a single sample in a study of T cell repertoires in cytomegalovirus infection. No cognate antigen is known for these TCRs. TCRdb processed the reads anew with MiXCR; each CDR3 protein has one entry. The table has some 130,000 distinct CDR3 sequences, 30% to 40% seen once. The sample in question was CD8+ T cells from cultured PBMCs, obtained from culture after CMV antigen stimulation. The receptors shown here come from a human donor in good health (CMV status not recorded). Some clones in this sample may be carry-over from other donors' samples.

This clonotype has more than one count but fewer than ten. This chain joins TRBV12-3 or TRBV12-4 and TRBJ2-2, with 9 positions matching TRBD1. The ends lost 5 bases at V and 6 bases at J; junction bases unmatched: 7. There are 15 residues in the CDR3. The CDR3 DNA reads TGTGCCAGCAGTACCGGGACAGGGAGTTCCGGGGAGCTGTTTTTT. Its protein product is CASSTGTGSSGELFF.

In its sample, this clonotype was seen a few times. The rearrangement joins TRBV6-6 to TRBJ2-1; D unclear. The CDR3 runs 12 residues. Trimming took off 5 bases at V and 7 bases at J, with 9 bases between the two ends. Looked up from germline, CDR1 is MNHNY and CDR2 is SVGAGI (reference sequence). The CDR3 nucleotides are TGTGCCAGCAGTACATTCGGGAATGAGCAGTTCTTC. Translation: CASSTFGNEQFF.

This clonotype was observed a few times. The chain carries TRBV29-1 and TRBJ2-7, with TRBD2 identical over 7 bases. Trimming removed 6 bases from V and 3 bases from J; junction bases left unmatched: 8. Germline V CDR1 and CDR2: SQVTM, ANQGSEA. CDR3 length: 13 amino acids. The CDR3 loop reads CSVAGLSLYEQYF. CDR3 sequence (DNA): TGCAGCGTAGCGGGACTTTCCCTCTACGAGCAGTACTTC.

The J gene is TRBJ1-3, the V gene TRBV7-2; D is ambiguous. Looked up from germline, CDR1 is SGHTA and CDR2 is FQGNSA. V gave up 8 bases and J gave up 2 bases, with 13 bases separating them. This CDR3 is 14 amino acids long. CDR3 sequence reads: CASGLRQTGNTIYF. CDR3 in DNA: TGTGCCAGCGGGCTTAGGCAGACTGGAAACACCATATATTTT.

This clonotype was seen just once. This chain joins TRBV27 and TRBJ1-1; the D is unclear. The ends were cut back, 4 bases at V and 5 bases at J, with 11 bases in the middle. There are 13 residues in the CDR3. Germline-derived CDR1 and CDR2 are MNHEY and SMNVEV (reference sequence). CDR3: CASSSGLRTEAFF. The CDR3 DNA reads TGTGCCAGCAGTTCCGGCCTGAGGACTGAAGCTTTCTTT.

The chain uses TRBV28 and TRBJ2-5; D possibly corresponds to TRBD1 (6 bases). This CDR3 region has 17 residues. V was trimmed by 1 base and J by 4 bases, leaving 19 bases between them. Germline assignment: CDR1 MDHEN and CDR2 SYDVKM. The CDR3 reads CASSLSGHPKPLETQYF. CDR3 nucleotide sequence: TGTGCCAGCAGTTTATCGGGACATCCAAAACCATTAGAGACCCAGTACTTC.

This chain connects TRBV11-2 to TRBJ2-3, with TRBD2 identical over 8 bases. The V segment lost 6 bases and the J segment 2 bases; nucleotides outside the gene matches: 7. Germline assignment: CDR1 SGHAT and CDR2 FQNNGV. The length of the CDR3 is 15 residues. The chain's CDR3 is CASRARGGHTDTQYF. In DNA form, the CDR3 reads TGTGCCAGCAGGGCCCGCGGGGGGCACACAGATACGCAGTATTTT.

The chain recombines TRBV27 with TRBJ2-2; the D is unclear. Trimming stripped 7 bases from V and 5 bases from J, with 11 bases between. Germline CDR1 MNHEY, CDR2 SMNVEV (reference sequence). The CDR3 spans 13 residues. The CDR3 spells CASNMGRTGELFF. CDR3 coding DNA: TGTGCCAGCAACATGGGAAGGACCGGGGAGCTGTTTTTT.

CDR3 region: CATSRELGQDSYEQYF. Here the CDR3 DNA reads TGTGCCACCAGCAGAGAGCTTGGACAGGATTCCTACGAGCAGTACTTC. The V and J genes are TRBV15 and TRBJ2-7; 7 bases fit TRBD1. V was pared by 0 bases and J by 1 base, with 6 bases of the junction left unmatched. Per the germline V gene, CDR1 is LNHNV and CDR2 is YYDKDF (reference sequence). The CDR3 length is 16 residues.

The V and J genes are TRBV9 and TRBJ1-6, with D unresolved. The V gene's germline CDR1 is SGDLS and CDR2 YYNGEE. V was trimmed by 4 bases and J by 0 bases, leaving 8 bases between them. The CDR3 sequence is 15 residues long. The CDR3 protein is CASSREGSYNSPLHF. Written as DNA, the CDR3 is TGTGCCAGCAGCCGGGAAGGCTCCTATAATTCACCCCTCCACTTT.